A selection of T cell receptor beta chains follows, all from one sample in a study of T cell responses to AZD1222 COVID-19 vaccine. Some clones are missing from TCRdb's copy, which holds only in-frame ones; the method was immunoSEQ multiplex PCR. The data hold 120,000 or so clones, with about 90% observed a single time. Sequences were derived from peripheral blood, sampled on day 0 of AZD1222 vaccination. These receptors came from an adult in good health. Each CDR3 is given with its conserved first and last residue. Fields, in order: V gene, D gene, clone size, J gene, CDR3 DNA, CDR3 protein. The D gene is left open where the match is weak. A row's size may be missing; if present it is once, few, many or a size class.

TRBV5-1,TRBD1,.,TRBJ2-7,TGCGCCAGCAGCTCAGAGGACAGGCGAATATCGGAGCAGTACTTC,CASSSEDRRISEQYF
TRBV3-1/TRBV3-2,TRBD1,.,TRBJ1-6,TGTGCCAGCAGCCAAGTAACAGGGGGCGATTCACCCCTCCACTTT,CASSQVTGGDSPLHF
TRBV10-3,.,.,TRBJ1-5,TGTGCCATCAGTGGGGCAGGGGGCAATCAGCCCCAGCATTTT,CAISGAGGNQPQHF
TRBV5-1,.,.,TRBJ2-7,TGCGCCAGCAGCTTGAGTTGGGGACACGAGCAGTACTTC,CASSLSWGHEQYF
TRBV7-8,.,once,TRBJ1-2,TGTGCCAGCAGCTCGGGGTTTGGCAGTTTTGGCTACACCTTC,CASSSGFGSFGYTF
TRBV7-2,.,.,TRBJ2-3,TGTGCCAGCAGCCCCGTCACAGATACGCAGTATTTT,CASSPVTDTQYF
TRBV10-3,.,.,TRBJ1-5,TGTGCCATCAGTGGGACAAATCAGCCCCAGCATTTT,CAISGTNQPQHF
TRBV25-1,.,.,TRBJ1-5,TGTGCCAGCAGGGTAGGGAATCAGCCCCAGCATTTT,CASRVGNQPQHF
TRBV18,TRBD1,once,TRBJ2-7,TGTGCCAGCTCACCAATTCCGGGACAGGGAAAGTACTTC,CASSPIPGQGKYF
TRBV9,TRBD1,.,TRBJ1-2,TGTGCCAGCGGCCGACAGGGGCAAGATGGCTACACCTTC,CASGRQGQDGYTF
TRBV6-1,.,.,TRBJ2-3,TGTGCCAGCTCCCAGGGGGGGGGAAATACGCAGTATTTT,CASSQGGGNTQYF
TRBV5-1,TRBD2,.,TRBJ2-5,TGCGCCAGCAGCCCTAGCGGGACGGAGACCCAGTACTTC,CASSPSGTETQYF
TRBV7-2,.,.,TRBJ1-2,TGTGCCAGCAGCTTAGGCCAGGGGATAAATGGCTACACCTTC,CASSLGQGINGYTF
TRBV7-2,.,.,TRBJ1-5,TGTGCCAGCAGCCCGACTGGGGGCAATCAGCCCCAGCATTTT,CASSPTGGNQPQHF
TRBV7-8,.,.,TRBJ1-6,TGTGCCAGCAGACAGGAAGCGTCACCCCTCCACTTT,CASRQEASPLHF
TRBV19,TRBD1,.,TRBJ1-2,TGTGCCAGTAGTGCGTACAGGGGGCGGGCGTATGGCTACACCTTC,CASSAYRGRAYGYTF
TRBV28,TRBD2,.,TRBJ2-1,TGTGCCAGCAGTTCTAGCGGGAGTCGGGTGGGTGAGCAGTTCTTC,CASSSSGSRVGEQFF
TRBV3-1/TRBV3-2,TRBD2,.,TRBJ2-7,TGTGCCAGCAGCCAAAGCGGGACCGAGCAGTACTTC,CASSQSGTEQYF
TRBV4-2,.,.,TRBJ2-1,TGTGCCAGCAGGGATGGTCCGGGACCCTTGAGTGAGCAGTTCTTC,CASRDGPGPLSEQFF
TRBV18,.,.,TRBJ2-2,TGTGCCAGCTCACCACCGTTGGGGACCGGGGAGCTGTTTTTT,CASSPPLGTGELFF
TRBV5-1,.,.,TRBJ2-2,TGCGCCAGCGGAGAGGGGACTGCTCCTTCGGCCACCGGGGAGCTGTTTTTT,CASGEGTAPSATGELFF
TRBV15,.,.,TRBJ2-7,TGTGCCACCAGCGTGCGGCCGGGACCCTACGAGCAGTACTTC,CATSVRPGPYEQYF
TRBV28,.,.,TRBJ2-4,TGTGCCAGCAGTTTATCCCCCGCCAAAAACATTCAGTACTTC,CASSLSPAKNIQYF
TRBV6-6,.,.,TRBJ2-1,TGTGCCAGCAGTTACTCGAGACTAGTTGTCCATGAGCAGTTCTTC,CASSYSRLVVHEQFF
TRBV5-8,.,.,TRBJ1-1,TGTGCCAGCAGCTTGGACAGCTTGAACACTGAAGCTTTCTTT,CASSLDSLNTEAFF
TRBV24-1,.,few,TRBJ2-1,TGTGCCACCAGTGATGGAGGAGGTGAGCAGTTCTTC,CATSDGGGEQFF
TRBV11-1,.,.,TRBJ2-2,TGTGCCAGCAGCTCCAGGGAAACCGGGGAGCTGTTTTTT,CASSSRETGELFF
TRBV27,.,.,TRBJ1-3,TGTGCCAGCGGAGTTACAGGCGGAAACACCATATATTTT,CASGVTGGNTIYF
TRBV9,.,.,TRBJ1-3,TGTGCCAGCAGTCCCCCCGCGGCGGGTGGAAACACCATATATTTT,CASSPPAAGGNTIYF